This T cell receptor beta chain was observed in a study of cytomegalovirus exposure and HLA in healthy donors. Overall study results and limits: Only CMV serostatus was available as immune exposure information.

In the PCR, 60 Vbeta and 13 Jbeta primers were used. Some clones are missing from TCRdb's copy, which holds only in-frame ones; the method was immunoSEQ multiplex PCR. The table shows 65,000 to 95,000 clones, with around 78% occurring only once. Turning to this clone: Its target is not known.

The CDR3 consists of 16 residues. V trimming: 5 bases; J trimming: 5 bases; junction bases outside the gene matches: 9. Germline loops: CDR1 SGHNT, CDR2 YENEEA. The chain joins TRBV11-3 to TRBJ2-1; 10 bases agree with TRBD2. The TCR was taken from a male donor in good health and CMV-seropositive. Material: PBMCs. In DNA form, the CDR3 reads TGTGCCAGCAGCACATCTAGCGGGAGAGTCGACAATGAGCAGTTCTTC. It encodes CASSTSSGRVDNEQFF.